These T cell receptor beta chains were read from a single sample in a study of blood T cell repertoires in COVID-19. Profiled with immunoSEQ multiplex PCR; TCRdb holds only in-frame clones, not every one. Among 150,000 or so clones listed, around 87% were seen once. Sequencing used peripheral blood. The source of these receptors is a man aged 18 to 35 with acute or convalescent COVID-19. Both conserved end residues are part of each CDR3. A D gene is named only where the DNA matches it firmly. Rows give clone size only sometimes, using once, few, many, or a class for an expanded clone.

NA	NA	TRBV27	TRBJ1-1	CASSLGGLTEAFF	TGTGCCAGCAGTTTAGGGGGGTTGACTGAAGCTTTCTTT
NA	NA	TRBV2	TRBJ1-1	CASPSAGADTEAFF	TGTGCCAGCCCTTCGGCAGGGGCGGACACTGAAGCTTTCTTT
NA	NA	TRBV10-3	TRBJ2-1	CAISLSGGQNEQFF	TGTGCCATCTCACTATCCGGGGGGCAAAATGAGCAGTTCTTC
NA	NA	TRBV6-5	TRBJ2-1	CASRRRGNTYNEQFF	TGTGCCAGCAGACGCAGGGGAAACACCTACAATGAGCAGTTCTTC
once	NA	TRBV7-9	TRBJ1-2	CASSLAQGQHGYTF	TGTGCCAGCAGCTTAGCCCAGGGCCAGCATGGCTACACCTTC
NA	TRBD1	TRBV2	TRBJ2-1	CASSEVGQLYNEQFF	TGTGCCAGCAGTGAAGTGGGACAGTTATACAATGAGCAGTTCTTC
NA	TRBD1	TRBV29-1	TRBJ1-2	CSAGQGSQYGYTF	TGCAGCGCTGGACAGGGATCCCAGTATGGCTACACCTTC
NA	TRBD1	TRBV2	TRBJ2-7	CASTRDRGSSYEQYF	TGTGCCAGCACCAGGGACAGGGGGAGCTCCTACGAGCAGTACTTC
NA	TRBD1	TRBV28	TRBJ2-3	CASRADRGREDTQYF	TGTGCCAGCAGGGCGGACAGGGGGCGCGAGGATACGCAGTATTTT
NA	NA	TRBV30	TRBJ1-3	CAWSVSRVFSGNTIYF	TGTGCCTGGAGTGTGTCTCGGGTTTTCTCTGGAAACACCATATATTTT
NA	NA	TRBV6-5	TRBJ1-5	CASTTGNQPQHF	TGTGCCAGCACTACCGGCAATCAGCCCCAGCATTTT
few	NA	TRBV6-4	TRBJ1-6	CASSDSSASPLHF	TGTGCCAGCAGTGACTCGAGCGCCTCACCCCTCCACTTT
once	TRBD1	TRBV18	TRBJ1-4	CASSPTGSSEKLFF	TGTGCCAGCTCACCGACAGGGTCGAGTGAAAAACTGTTTTTT
NA	NA	TRBV30	TRBJ2-4	CAWSGSAKNIQYF	TGTGCCTGGAGCGGGTCAGCCAAAAACATTCAGTACTTC
NA	NA	TRBV4-1	TRBJ2-4	CASSPTGWVAKNIQYF	TGCGCCAGCAGCCCCACCGGGTGGGTAGCCAAAAACATTCAGTACTTC
once	NA	TRBV6-5	TRBJ2-7	CASRERDTLYEQYF	TGTGCCAGCAGGGAGCGGGACACCTTATACGAGCAGTACTTC